Each of the 21 T cell receptor beta chains below was sequenced from the same sample in a study of T cells in Graves' hyperthyroidism and ophthalmopathy (dated 2019 in TCRdb). Libraries came from multiplex PCR. TCRdb names Illumina HiSeq 2000 as the instrument used. The TCR beta CDR3 regions were amplified from the RNA transcripts. For the first round of RT-PCR on the TCR CDR3, the HTBI primer set was used together with the Qiagen OneStep RT-PCR kit. TCRdb reran the public reads through fastp at Q25 and MiXCR, keeping productive beta chains. Each record represents a unique CDR3 protein, reported with the most common genes and DNA among its rows. Recorded for this sample are 350,000 to 450,000 distinct CDR3 sequences; roughly 15% of them occurred a single time. The ten largest account for approximately 33% of the sample. The sequenced sample was blood. The receptors derive from a woman between 25 and 40 years old with Graves' hyperthyroidism that later progressed to Graves' ophthalmopathy.

The rearrangement uses TRBV30 and TRBJ1-2, with 10 bases that match TRBD1. This CDR3 is 14 amino acids long. Trimming took 6 bases from V and 7 from J; bases not matched to a gene: 11. Per germline, CDR1 GTSNPN and CDR2 SVGIG (reference sequence). The CDR3 bases are TGTGCCTGTGCCCCGGGACAGGGGCTCTTTGGCTACACCTTC. Residues: CACAPGQGLFGYTF.

This clonotype was recorded many times. This chain uses TRBV20-1 with TRBJ2-5; 13 positions match TRBD2. The trim removed 1 base at V and 3 bases at J, leaving 14 bases unmatched. Germline V gene lookup returns CDR1 DFQATT and CDR2 SNEGSKA (reference sequence). The length of the CDR3 is 19 residues. This CDR3 reads CSARGRTSGGALFEETQYF. The CDR3 nucleotides read TGCAGTGCTAGAGGACGAACTAGCGGGGGGGCTTTATTCGAAGAGACCCAGTACTTC.

This clonotype was seen ten or more times. The V gene is TRBV27, the J gene TRBJ1-1; D remains ambiguous. The CDR3 has 16 residues. Germline CDR1 is MNHEY and CDR2 is SMNVEV (reference sequence). V shed 6 bases and J shed 2 bases, with 19 bases lying between them. The CDR3 sequence: CASSDSGIRLNTEAFF. The CDR3, as DNA: TGTGCCAGCAGCGATTCCGGAATCCGGCTTAACACTGAAGCTTTCTTT.

In this sample, this clonotype turned up many times. The genes are TRBV5-1 and TRBJ1-2; D ambiguous. The CDR3 length is 12 residues. Trimming shortened V by 6 bases and J by 9 bases, and 15 bases separated the two germline ends. CDR1 and CDR2 (germline): SGHRS, YFSETQ. This chain's CDR3 is CASIGSDASYTF. CDR3 DNA: TGCGCCAGCATTGGCTCGGATGCGAGCTACACCTTC.

The rearrangement uses TRBV12-3 or TRBV12-4 and TRBJ1-1; no reliable D call. The CDR3 extends over 13 amino acids. Trimming stripped 6 bases from V and 3 bases from J, with 11 bases between. The CDR3 coding sequence is TGTGCCAGCAGCCCAGGACTATACACTGAAGCTTTCTTT. It yields the protein CASSPGLYTEAFF.

The chain combines TRBV3-1 with TRBJ2-1, with 7 bases lining up with TRBD2. CDR3 length: 19 amino acids. V gave up 1 base and J gave up 3 bases; unmatched junction bases: 15. Germline V lookup: CDR1 LGHDT, CDR2 YNNKEL (reference sequence). CDR3 sequence reads: CASSQVLGHLAVDYNEQFF. The DNA of the CDR3 is TGTGCCAGCAGCCAAGTTTTAGGGCATCTAGCGGTCGACTACAATGAGCAGTTCTTC.

This chain joins TRBV6-2 or TRBV6-3 and TRBJ2-2; 12 bases align to TRBD2. Germline V gene lookup returns CDR1 MNHEY and CDR2 SVGEGT. This CDR3 contains 14 residues. With 8 bases clipped from V and 6 bases from J, the junction kept 4 bases outside the gene matches. CDR3 DNA: TGTGCCAGCTGGCTAGCGGGGGGGGCCGGGGAGCTGTTTTTT. Translation gives CASWLAGGAGELFF.

This clonotype was detected only a few times. The rearrangement joins TRBV10-3 to TRBJ1-5, with no clear D. This CDR3 spans 13 amino acids. From germline, CDR1 is ENHRY and CDR2 SYGVKD. Trimming took off 6 bases at V and 6 bases at J, with 12 bases between the two ends. The DNA for the CDR3 is TGTGCCATCAGGCCAGATGGTGGTCAGCCCCAGCATTTT. Amino acids: CAIRPDGGQPQHF.

Notes on this clonotype: The junction shows a germline mismatch at one end, possibly a read error. CDR3 DNA: TGCAGCGTTGACCTCGGACAGGCCCGCTCCTACAATGAGCAGTCCTTC. Protein product: CSVDLGQARSYNEQSF. The chain combines TRBV29-1 with TRBJ2-1; 7 bases agree with TRBD1. Germline assignment: CDR1 SQVTM and CDR2 ANQGSEA. The CDR3 extends over 16 amino acids.

This clonotype was seen ten or more times. The chain joins TRBV12-3 or TRBV12-4 to TRBJ2-7; 9 nucleotides agree with TRBD1. The CDR3 loop spans 16 amino acids. V shed 3 bases, J shed 3 bases, and the junction held 9 bases outside the gene matches. The chain's CDR3 is CASSFRRGTGHYEQYF. Written as DNA, the CDR3 is TGTGCCAGCAGTTTCCGCCGGGGGACAGGGCACTACGAGCAGTACTTC.

The chain couples TRBV4-1 to TRBJ1-5; unclear D gene. V lost 2 bases and J lost 3, with 8 bases in between. Germline CDR1 MGHRA, CDR2 YSYEKL. The CDR3 has 14 amino acids. CDR3 sequence: CASSQQDSNQPQHF. CDR3 bases: TGCGCCAGCAGCCAACAGGACTCCAATCAGCCCCAGCATTTT.

CDR3 amino acids: CASSEPGLAGGFEQFF. The CDR3 DNA sequence: TGTGCCAGCAGTGAGCCGGGACTAGCGGGGGGGTTTGAGCAGTTCTTC. The chain recombines TRBV2 with TRBJ2-1, with 16 bases aligning to TRBD2. Germline CDR1 and CDR2: SNHLY and FYNNEI. Germline trimming cut 3 bases from V and 9 bases from J; bases unmatched to any gene: 5. This CDR3 is 16 amino acids long.

V gene TRBV12-3 or TRBV12-4 combines with J gene TRBJ1-6, with no clear D. The CDR3 is made up of 12 amino acids. V was pared by 3 bases and J by 15 bases, with 12 bases between. Here the CDR3 reads CASSLSGVGLHF. CDR3 nucleotide sequence: TGTGCCAGCAGTTTGAGCGGGGTGGGCCTCCACTTT.

This clonotype was detected ten times or more. The chain recombines TRBV28 with TRBJ1-3, with D maybe TRBD1 (5 bases). V lost 5 bases to trimming and J lost 4 bases, with 12 bases between them. CDR1 and CDR2 from the germline V gene are MDHEN and SYDVKM. The CDR3 loop spans 14 amino acids. CDR3 sequence (DNA): TGTGCCAGCAGTCCGTGGGGCTCCGGAAACACCATATATTTT. The encoded protein is CASSPWGSGNTIYF.

This clonotype has ten or more counts. The V call is TRBV2, the J call TRBJ1-1; tentatively, D is TRBD1 (5 bases). The CDR3 totals 12 residues. V lost 0 bases, J lost 8 bases, and 7 bases lay in between. The V gene's germline CDR1 is SNHLY and CDR2 FYNNEI. The CDR3 sequence is CASSEAGVEAFF. The CDR3 DNA reads as TGTGCCAGCAGTGAAGCAGGGGTAGAAGCTTTCTTT. Full variable domain (outside the CDR3, taken from reference TRBV2 and TRBJ1-1): EPEVTQTPSHQVTQMGQEVILRCVPISNHLYFYWYRQILGQKVEFLVSFYNNEISEKSEIFDDQFSVERPDGSNFTLKIRSTKLEDSAMYFCASSEAGVEAFFGQGTRLTVV.

This clonotype was counted at least ten times. This sequence joins TRBV7-9 and TRBJ2-7; possibly TRBD1 or TRBD2 for D (6 bases each). CDR3 size: 16 residues. Trimming removed 4 bases at V and 1 base at J, with 17 bases between. Per germline, CDR1 SEHNR and CDR2 FQNEAQ (reference sequence). The CDR3 DNA follows: TGTGCCAGCAGCTCCGGTTCGGGGGCTGGGTCCTACGAGCAGTACTTC. As protein: CASSSGSGAGSYEQYF.

This clonotype showed up just a few times. This chain joins TRBV12-5 and TRBJ2-5; D perhaps matches TRBD2 (5 bases). The germline V gene encodes CDR1 LGHNT and CDR2 FRNRAP. V was shortened by 1 base and J by 7 bases, with 16 bases between the two germline ends. This CDR3 is 15 amino acids long. CDR3 DNA sequence: TGTGCTAGTGGTTTGGGCTTAGCGCTTCCGGGGACCCAGTACTTC. Its translation: CASGLGLALPGTQYF.

The J gene is TRBJ2-7, the V gene TRBV19; perhaps D is TRBD1 or TRBD2 (5 bases each). Germline CDR1 and CDR2: LNHDA and SQIVND (reference sequence). The CDR3 spans 16 residues. Trimming left V 5 bases short and J 3 bases short, with 20 bases between. CDR3: CASSRSVGTGGYEQYF. CDR3 nucleotide sequence: TGTGCCAGTAGTCGTTCGGTCGGGACCGGCGGCTACGAGCAGTACTTC.

The rearrangement uses TRBV20-1 and TRBJ2-1; TRBD1 agrees at 8 bases. CDR1 is DFQATT, CDR2 SNEGSKA, per germline (reference sequence). This CDR3 contains 20 residues. Germline trimming cut 0 bases from V and 0 bases from J; bases unmatched to any gene: 16. Here the CDR3 reads CSARDYGAGGRPGSYNEQFF. CDR3 nucleotide sequence: TGCAGTGCTAGAGATTATGGGGCAGGGGGCCGACCCGGCTCCTACAATGAGCAGTTCTTC.

This clonotype was picked up many times. V and J are TRBV28 and TRBJ2-5; D is uncertain. Per germline, CDR1 MDHEN and CDR2 SYDVKM. Trimming took off 2 bases at V and 13 bases at J, with 17 bases between the two ends. The CDR3 contains 13 residues. CDR3 nucleotides: TGTGCCAGCAGTTTACCTCGGCCGTCGGTTACGTACTTC. Amino acid sequence: CASSLPRPSVTYF. Based on the CDR3 plus reference TRBV28 and TRBJ2-5, the full variable domain is DVKVTQSSRYLVKRTGEKVFLECVQDMDHENMFWYRQDPGLGLRLIYFSYDVKMKEKGDIPEGYSVSREKKERFSLILESASTNQTSMYLCASSLPRPSVTYFGPGTRLLVL.

The sample holds a few counts of this clonotype. The V and J genes are TRBV5-1 and TRBJ1-1, with a possible D match to TRBD1 (6 bases). The germline CDR1 and CDR2 sequences are SGHRS and YFSETQ. V gave up 2 bases and J gave up 5 bases, with 13 bases separating them. The CDR3 has 14 amino acids. CDR3: CASSFTGFGTEAFF. The CDR3 DNA sequence: TGCGCCAGCAGCTTTACAGGGTTCGGGACTGAAGCTTTCTTT.